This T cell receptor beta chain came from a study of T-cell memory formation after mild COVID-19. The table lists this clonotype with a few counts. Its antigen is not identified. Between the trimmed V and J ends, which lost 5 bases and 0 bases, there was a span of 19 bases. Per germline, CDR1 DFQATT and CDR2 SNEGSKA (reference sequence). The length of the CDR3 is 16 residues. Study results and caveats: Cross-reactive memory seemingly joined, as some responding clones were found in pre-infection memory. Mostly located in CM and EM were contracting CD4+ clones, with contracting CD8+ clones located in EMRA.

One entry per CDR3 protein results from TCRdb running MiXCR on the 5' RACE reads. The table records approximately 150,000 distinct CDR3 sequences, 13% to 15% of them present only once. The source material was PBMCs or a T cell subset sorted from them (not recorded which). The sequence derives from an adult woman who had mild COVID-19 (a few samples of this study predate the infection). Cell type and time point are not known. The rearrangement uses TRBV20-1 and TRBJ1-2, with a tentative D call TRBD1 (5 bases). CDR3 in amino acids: CSAPSRWDEANYGYTF. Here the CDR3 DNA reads TGCAGTGCTCCCTCCAGATGGGACGAAGCTAACTATGGCTACACCTTC.